This T cell receptor (beta chain) was documented in a study of cytomegalovirus exposure and HLA in healthy donors. Whole-study results and caveats: In an earlier analysis, about 87% or about 30%: the productive usage of most TCR beta V segments. Most of the CMV-associated TCR beta chains (in a later analysis) appeared to be HLA-restricted.

The CDR3 length is 14 residues. Germline assignment: CDR1 MDHEN and CDR2 SYDVKM. J was trimmed by 7 bases and V by 2 bases; bases with no gene match: 7. This clone was picked up a small number of times. No antigen is known for it. The PCR made use of 60 Vbeta and 13 Jbeta primers. Original handling: In a later analysis, the count reached about 82 million unique TCR beta chains, with about 12 million shared. Clones were sequenced by immunoSEQ multiplex PCR, and TCRdb holds only the in-frame ones, with some missing. V, J and clone size are taken as reported in that table, and D and trimming were inferred from the DNA itself. The top ten hold over 2.5% of the sample, which has under 200,000 clones, roughly 77% seen once.

Sequenced: PBMCs. The origin of this receptor is a woman aged 40-49 years in good health and CMV-seropositive. V gene TRBV28 combines with J gene TRBJ1-2; TRBD1 aligns across 7 bases. The CDR3 DNA follows: TGTGCCAGCAGTTTAGAGCGGGGGGACAGTGGCTACACCTTC. It yields the protein CASSLERGDSGYTF.